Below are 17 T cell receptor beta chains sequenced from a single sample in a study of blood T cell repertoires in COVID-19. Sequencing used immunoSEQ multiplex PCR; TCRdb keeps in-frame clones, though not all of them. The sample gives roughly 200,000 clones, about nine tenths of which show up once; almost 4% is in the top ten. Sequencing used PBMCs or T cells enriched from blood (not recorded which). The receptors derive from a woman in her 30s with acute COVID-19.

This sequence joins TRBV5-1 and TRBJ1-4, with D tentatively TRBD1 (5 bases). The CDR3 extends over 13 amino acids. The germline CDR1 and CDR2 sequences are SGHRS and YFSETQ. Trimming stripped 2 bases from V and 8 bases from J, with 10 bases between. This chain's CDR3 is CASSFSGQEKLFF. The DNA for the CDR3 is TGCGCCAGCAGCTTTTCAGGGCAGGAAAAACTGTTTTTT. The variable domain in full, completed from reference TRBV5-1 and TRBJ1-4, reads KAGVTQTPRYLIKTRGQQVTLSCSPISGHRSVSWYQQTPGQGLQFLFEYFSETQRNKGNFPGRFSGRQFSNSRSEMNVSTLELGDSALYLCASSFSGQEKLFFGSGTQLSVL.

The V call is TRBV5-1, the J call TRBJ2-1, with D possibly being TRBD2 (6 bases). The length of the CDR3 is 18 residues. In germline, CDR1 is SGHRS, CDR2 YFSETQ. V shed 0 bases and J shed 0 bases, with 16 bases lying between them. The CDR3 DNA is TGCGCCAGCAGCTTGGGCGGGACGGGATTAATCTCCTACAATGAGCAGTTCTTC. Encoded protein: CASSLGGTGLISYNEQFF.

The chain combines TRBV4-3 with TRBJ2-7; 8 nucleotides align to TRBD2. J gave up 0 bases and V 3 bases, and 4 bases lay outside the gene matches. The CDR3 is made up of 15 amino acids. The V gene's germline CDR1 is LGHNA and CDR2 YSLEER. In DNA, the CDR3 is TGCGCCAGCAGCCACGTAGCGGGGAGCTCCTACGAGCAGTACTTC. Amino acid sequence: CASSHVAGSSYEQYF.

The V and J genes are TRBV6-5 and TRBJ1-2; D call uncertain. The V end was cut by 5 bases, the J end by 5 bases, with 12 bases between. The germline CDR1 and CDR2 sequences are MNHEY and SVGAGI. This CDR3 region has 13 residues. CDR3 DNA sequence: TGTGCCAGCAGTCGGGCGGGAGAATATGGCTACACCTTC. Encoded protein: CASSRAGEYGYTF.

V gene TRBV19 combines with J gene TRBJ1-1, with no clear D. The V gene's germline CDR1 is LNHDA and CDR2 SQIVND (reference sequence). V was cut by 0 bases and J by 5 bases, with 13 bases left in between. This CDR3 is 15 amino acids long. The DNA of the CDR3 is TGTGCCAGTAGTATAGATCACGGGAGCCAGACTGAAGCTTTCTTT. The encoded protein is CASSIDHGSQTEAFF.

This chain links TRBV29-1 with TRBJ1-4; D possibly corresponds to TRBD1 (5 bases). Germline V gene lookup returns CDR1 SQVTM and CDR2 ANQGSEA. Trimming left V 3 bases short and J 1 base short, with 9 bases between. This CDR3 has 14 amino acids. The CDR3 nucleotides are TGCAGCGTTGACAGGGTTGGAACTAATGAAAAACTGTTTTTT. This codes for CSVDRVGTNEKLFF.

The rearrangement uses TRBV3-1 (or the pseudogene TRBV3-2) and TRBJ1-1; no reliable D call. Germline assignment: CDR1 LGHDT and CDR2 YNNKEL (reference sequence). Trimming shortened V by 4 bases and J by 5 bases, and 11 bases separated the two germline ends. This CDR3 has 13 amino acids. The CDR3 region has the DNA TGTGCCAGCAGCCTCCGGGAAAGTACTGAAGCTTTCTTT. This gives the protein CASSLRESTEAFF.

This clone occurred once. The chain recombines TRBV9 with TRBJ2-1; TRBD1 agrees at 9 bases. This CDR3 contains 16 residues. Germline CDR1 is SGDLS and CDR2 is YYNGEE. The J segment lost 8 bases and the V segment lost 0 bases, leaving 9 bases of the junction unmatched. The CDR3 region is CASSVEGGTGMDEQFF. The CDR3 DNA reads TGTGCCAGCAGCGTAGAGGGGGGGACAGGGATGGATGAGCAGTTCTTC. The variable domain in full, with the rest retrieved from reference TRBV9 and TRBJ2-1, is DSGVTQTPKHLITATGQRVTLRCSPRSGDLSVYWYQQSLDQGLQFLIQYYNGEERAKGNILERFSAQQFPDLHSELNLSSLELGDSALYFCASSVEGGTGMDEQFFGPGTRLTVL.

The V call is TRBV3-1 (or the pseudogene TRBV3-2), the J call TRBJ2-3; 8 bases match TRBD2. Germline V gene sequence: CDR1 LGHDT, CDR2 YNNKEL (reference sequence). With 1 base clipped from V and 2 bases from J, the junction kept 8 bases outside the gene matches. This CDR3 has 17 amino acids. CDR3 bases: TGTGCCAGCAGCCAAGTTACGGTAGCGGGACCCACAGATACGCAGTATTTT. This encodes CASSQVTVAGPTDTQYF.

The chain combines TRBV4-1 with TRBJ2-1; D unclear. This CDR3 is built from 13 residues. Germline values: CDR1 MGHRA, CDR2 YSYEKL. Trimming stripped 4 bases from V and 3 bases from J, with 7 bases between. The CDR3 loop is CASSPQDYNEQFF. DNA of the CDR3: TGCGCCAGCAGCCCCCAGGACTACAATGAGCAGTTCTTC.

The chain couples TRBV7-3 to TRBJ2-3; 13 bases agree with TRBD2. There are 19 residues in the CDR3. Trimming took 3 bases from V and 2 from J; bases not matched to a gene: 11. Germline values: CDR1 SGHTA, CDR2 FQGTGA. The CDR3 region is CASSLRLAGGSFPTDTQYF. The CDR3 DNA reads TGTGCCAGCAGCTTGCGACTAGCGGGGGGTTCATTCCCCACAGATACGCAGTATTTT.

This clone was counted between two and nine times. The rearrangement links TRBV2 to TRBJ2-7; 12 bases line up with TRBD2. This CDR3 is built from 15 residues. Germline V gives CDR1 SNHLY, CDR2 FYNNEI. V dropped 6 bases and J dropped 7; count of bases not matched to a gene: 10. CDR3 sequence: CASRDGLAGLGEQYF. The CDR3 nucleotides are TGTGCCAGCAGGGATGGACTAGCGGGGCTGGGGGAGCAGTACTTC.

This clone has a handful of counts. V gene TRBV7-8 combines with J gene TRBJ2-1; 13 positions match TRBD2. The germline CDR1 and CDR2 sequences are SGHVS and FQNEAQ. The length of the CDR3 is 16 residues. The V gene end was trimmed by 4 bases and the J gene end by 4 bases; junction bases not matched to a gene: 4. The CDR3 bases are TGTGCCAGCAGCTGGGGGACTAGCGGGGTATACAATGAGCAGTTCTTC. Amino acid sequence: CASSWGTSGVYNEQFF.

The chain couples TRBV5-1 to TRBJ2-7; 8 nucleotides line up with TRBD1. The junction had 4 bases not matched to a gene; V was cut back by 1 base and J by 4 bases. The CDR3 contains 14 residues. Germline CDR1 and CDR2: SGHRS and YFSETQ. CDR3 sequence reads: CASSLQGAGYEQYF. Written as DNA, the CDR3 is TGCGCCAGCAGCTTGCAGGGGGCAGGTTACGAGCAGTACTTC.

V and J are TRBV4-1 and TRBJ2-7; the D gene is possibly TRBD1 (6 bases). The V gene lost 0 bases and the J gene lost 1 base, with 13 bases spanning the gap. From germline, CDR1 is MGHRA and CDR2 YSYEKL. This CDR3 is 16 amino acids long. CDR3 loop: CASSQDNTGSSYEQYF. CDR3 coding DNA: TGCGCCAGCAGCCAAGATAACACAGGGAGTTCCTACGAGCAGTACTTC.

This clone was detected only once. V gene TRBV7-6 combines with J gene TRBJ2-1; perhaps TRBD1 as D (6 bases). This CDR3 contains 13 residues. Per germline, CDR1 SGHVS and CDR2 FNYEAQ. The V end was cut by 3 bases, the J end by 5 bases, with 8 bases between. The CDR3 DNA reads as TGTGCCAGCAGCTTGGGGACAAACAATGAGCAGTTCTTC. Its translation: CASSLGTNNEQFF. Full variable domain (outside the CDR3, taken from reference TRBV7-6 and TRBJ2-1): GAGVSQSPRYKVTKRGQDVALRCDPISGHVSLYWYRQALGQGPEFLTYFNYEAQQDKSGLPNDRFSAERPEGSISTLTIQRTEQRDSAMYRCASSLGTNNEQFFGPGTRLTVL.

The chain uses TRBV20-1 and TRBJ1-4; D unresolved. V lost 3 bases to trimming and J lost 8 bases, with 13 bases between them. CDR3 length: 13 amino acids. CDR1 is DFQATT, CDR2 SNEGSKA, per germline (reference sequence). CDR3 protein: CSASTAGGEKLFF. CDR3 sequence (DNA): TGCAGTGCTAGTACGGCGGGAGGGGAAAAACTGTTTTTT.